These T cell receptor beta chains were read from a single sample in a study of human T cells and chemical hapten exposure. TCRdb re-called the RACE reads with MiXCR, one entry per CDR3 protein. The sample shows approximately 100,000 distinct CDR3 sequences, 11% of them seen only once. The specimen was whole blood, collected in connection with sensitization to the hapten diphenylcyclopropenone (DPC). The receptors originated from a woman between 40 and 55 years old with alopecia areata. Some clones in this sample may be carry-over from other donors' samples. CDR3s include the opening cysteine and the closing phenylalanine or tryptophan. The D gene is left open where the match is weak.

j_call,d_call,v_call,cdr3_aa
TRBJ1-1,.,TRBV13,CASLAKGSYTEAFF
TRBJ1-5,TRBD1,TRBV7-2,CASTKGGSSNQPQHF
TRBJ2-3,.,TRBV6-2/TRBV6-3,CASSYSYSRTDTQYF
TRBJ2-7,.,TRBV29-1,CSVGAVYEQYF
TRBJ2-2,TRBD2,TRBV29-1,CSAYSGRIGGELFF
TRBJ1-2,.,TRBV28,CASTPIKPGYGYTF
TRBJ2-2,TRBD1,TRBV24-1,CATSDLTRQGTGELFF
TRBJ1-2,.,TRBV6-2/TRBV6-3,CASSYSTTHLDYGYTF
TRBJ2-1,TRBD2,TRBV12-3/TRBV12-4,CASRATSGGANEQFF
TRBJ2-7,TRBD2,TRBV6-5,CASSYGGRSSYEQYF
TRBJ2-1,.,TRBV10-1,CASSADRYNEQFF
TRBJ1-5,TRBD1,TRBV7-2,CASSPERKGAFQPQHF
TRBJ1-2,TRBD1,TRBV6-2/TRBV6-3,CASRTGTGSRYTF
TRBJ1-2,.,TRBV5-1,CASAGPGIEFSGYTF
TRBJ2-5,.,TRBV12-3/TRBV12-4,CASSWTEETQYF
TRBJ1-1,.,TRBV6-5,CASSARVGTEAFF
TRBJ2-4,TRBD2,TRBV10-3,CAISAGGRVSF
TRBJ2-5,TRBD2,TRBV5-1,CASSSNGRGETQYF
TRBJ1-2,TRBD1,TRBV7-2,CASKAGGVPVGYTF
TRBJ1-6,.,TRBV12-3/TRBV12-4,CASSSSIRNSPLHF
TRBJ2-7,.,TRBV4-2,CGASYEQYF
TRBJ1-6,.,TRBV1,CTSSQDPASRSYNSPLHF
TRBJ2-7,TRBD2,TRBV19,CASSLAGAASYEQYF
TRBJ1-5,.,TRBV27,CASSPLGQAHQPQHF
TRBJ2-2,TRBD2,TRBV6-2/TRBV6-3,CASSLNSGRYTGELFF
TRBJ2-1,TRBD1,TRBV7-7,CASSSPGQGEDEQFF
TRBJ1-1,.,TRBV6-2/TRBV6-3,CASSLRTDHGGEAFF
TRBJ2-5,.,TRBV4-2,CASSQRRWSQETQYF
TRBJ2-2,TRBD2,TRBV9,CASSVATSGPTGELFF
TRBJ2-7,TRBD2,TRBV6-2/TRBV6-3,CASSYGGRAYEQYF
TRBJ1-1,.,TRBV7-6,CASSLDSSENTEAFF